The present T cell receptor (beta chain) was sequenced within a study of spatial heterogeneity in lung cancer. Background on the study: Detected sequences consistently included more beta-chain ones than alpha-chain ones. Study-wide findings and caveats: Within tumors, counts of expanded alpha and beta TCRs tracked tumor mutation counts. Ubiquitous expanded TCR counts tracked ubiquitous nonsynonymous mutations, and regional counts tracked regional ones.

This clonotype was seen many times. The target antigen is unknown. Because this beta chain is a stray read in a library intended to capture alpha chains, its abundance should not be given much weight. CDR1 is LGHDT and CDR2 is YNNKEL in the germline V gene (reference sequence). Trimming left V 0 bases short and J 8 bases short, with 7 bases between. The CDR3 length is 13 residues. The time point is: sample taken at primary tumor resection. Untreated early-stage non-small cell lung cancer patients, over 55 in total, were the donors. MiXCR, run by TCRdb on the 5' RACE reads, gives a single entry per CDR3 protein. The table has 9,500 to 10,000 distinct CDR3 sequences, approximately 5.8% seen once.

The receptor was isolated from a male donor with early-stage non-small cell lung cancer. Here the sequenced sample was lung tumor tissue, taken at surgery. The V and J genes are TRBV3-1 and TRBJ2-2; D gene uncertain. As DNA, the CDR3 is TGTGCCAGCAGCCAAGATCTAACGGGGGAGCTGTTTTTT. Encoded protein: CASSQDLTGELFF.